This TCR beta chain stems from a study of blood T cell repertoires in COVID-19 (dated by TCRdb to 2018 to 2021). About the investigation overall: Collaborator samples came from the United States, Italy and Spain and covered acute and convalescent phases of COVID-19. The prospective study material was composed of cDNA or gDNA derived from T cells, B-cell-depleted T cells, or PBMCs. Subjects who had been exposed to COVID-19, were actively infected with it, or had recovered from it provided the deeply sampled blood TCRbeta repertoires that made up the dataset. A freely available public database, intended as a resource for researchers studying the immune response to SARS-CoV-2, is where the repertoires were released. The samples were drawn from the first 160 participants of the ongoing ImmuneRACE study and from 1,200 or so subjects provided by 6 global collaborators. Nearly every sample came with metadata listing a de-identified subject ID, COVID-19 status, age in years and sex. Where available, HLA class I and class II types were taken from metadata supplied by the sample provider and were not determined by assay-based typing.

TCRbeta CDR3 regions were amplified from genomic DNA using the immunoSEQ Assay, a bias-controlled multiplex PCR. The published analysis was carried out like this. The number of nucleated cells in each sample was estimated by amplification of reference gene primers within the assay. To quantify the absolute abundance of each unique TCRbeta CDR3 rearrangement, sequence reads were collapsed and filtered. Productive Simpson clonality was computed per sample as the square root of Simpson's diversity index over productive rearrangements. TCRdb retrieved this table from immuneACCESS and kept in-frame rearrangements only. Not all clones are present; in checked studies, unresolved V genes account for under half, and no reason is known for the remainder. V and J calls and clone size are copied from that table; D and trimming were computed from the DNA. The table for this sample lists more than 150,000 clones; roughly 74% of them were counted only once. The ten largest clones add up to approximately 13% of the sample.

What the work shows at the level of the full study, not this receptor alone: The amount of clinical and demographic metadata varied by source and participant and was provided uncurated.

The collaborating institutions used their own protocols to collect whole blood in K2EDTA tubes. Collaborator samples were shipped for TCRbeta analysis as frozen whole blood, isolated PBMCs, or DNA extracted from either sample type. For this clone: Its recognized antigen is unknown. Nothing much larger sits one base from this clone, and base qualities are not available.

The germline V gene (reference sequence) yields SEHNR for CDR1 and FQNEAQ for CDR2. For this chain, trimming is 5 bases at the V end and 5 bases at the J end, and the number of junction bases without a gene match is 11. The CDR3 contains 16 residues, cysteine and phenylalanine counted. Only CDR3 DNA is held: 48 bases, read in frame from base 1. Here the chain combines TRBV7-9 and TRBJ2-3, with 9 junctional bases fitting TRBD1. The sample taken for sequencing was peripheral blood. The source is a woman at least 80 years old with acute or convalescent COVID-19. The DNA reads TGTGCCAGCAGCATTCTTGGTACAGGGGGCGGAGATACGCAGTATTTT. It encodes CASSILGTGGGDTQYF.